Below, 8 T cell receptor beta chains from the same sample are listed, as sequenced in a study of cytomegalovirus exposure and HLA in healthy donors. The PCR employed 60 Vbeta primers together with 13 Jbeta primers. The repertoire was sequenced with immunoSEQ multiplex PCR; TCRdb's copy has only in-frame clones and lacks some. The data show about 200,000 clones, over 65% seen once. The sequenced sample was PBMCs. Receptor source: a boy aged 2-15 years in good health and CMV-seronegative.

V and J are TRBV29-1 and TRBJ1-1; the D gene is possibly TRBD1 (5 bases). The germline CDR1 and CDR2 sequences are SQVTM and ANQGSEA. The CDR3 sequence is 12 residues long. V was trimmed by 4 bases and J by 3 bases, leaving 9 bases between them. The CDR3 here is CSVVEGHTEAFF. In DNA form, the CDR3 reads TGCAGCGTTGTGGAGGGGCACACTGAAGCTTTCTTT.

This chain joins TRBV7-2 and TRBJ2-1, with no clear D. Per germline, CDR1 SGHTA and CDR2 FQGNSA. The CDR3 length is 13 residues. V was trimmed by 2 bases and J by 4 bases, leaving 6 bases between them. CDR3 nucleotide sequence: TGTGCCAGCAGCTTACAGATGTACAATGAGCAGTTCTTC. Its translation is CASSLQMYNEQFF.

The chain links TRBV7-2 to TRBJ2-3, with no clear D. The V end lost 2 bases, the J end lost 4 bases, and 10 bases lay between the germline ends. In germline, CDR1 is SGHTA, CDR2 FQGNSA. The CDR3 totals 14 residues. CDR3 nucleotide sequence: TGTGCCAGCAGCTTAAACTTAGTCGCAGATACGCAGTATTTT. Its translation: CASSLNLVADTQYF. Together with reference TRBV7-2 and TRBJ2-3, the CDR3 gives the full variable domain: GAGVSQSPSNKVTEKGKDVELRCDPISGHTALYWYRQSLGQGLEFLIYFQGNSAPDKSGLPSDRFSAERTGGSVSTLTIQRTQQEDSAVYLCASSLNLVADTQYFGPGTRLTVL.

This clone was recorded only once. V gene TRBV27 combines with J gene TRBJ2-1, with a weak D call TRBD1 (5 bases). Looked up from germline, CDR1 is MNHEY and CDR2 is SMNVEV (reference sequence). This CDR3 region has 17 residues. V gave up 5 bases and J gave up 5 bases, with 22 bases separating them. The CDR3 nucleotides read TGTGCCAGCAGTCCCGCCTGGGGCGGACCCCAACACAATGAGCAGTTCTTC. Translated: CASSPAWGGPQHNEQFF.

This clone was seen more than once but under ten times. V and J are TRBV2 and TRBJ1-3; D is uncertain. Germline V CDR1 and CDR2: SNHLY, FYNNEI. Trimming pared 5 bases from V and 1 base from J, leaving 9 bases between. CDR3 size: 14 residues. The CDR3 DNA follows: TGTGCCAGCAGTCATGACGGGTCTGGAAACACCATATATTTT. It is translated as CASSHDGSGNTIYF.

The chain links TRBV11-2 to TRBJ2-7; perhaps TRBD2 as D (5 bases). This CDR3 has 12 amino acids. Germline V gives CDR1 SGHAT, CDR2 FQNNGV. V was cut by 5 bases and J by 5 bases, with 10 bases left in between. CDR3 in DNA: TGTGCCAGCAGCCCCACGAGGGACGAGCAGTACTTC. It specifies CASSPTRDEQYF.

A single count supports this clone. The CDR3 loop reads CSVVIWSGRDNEQFF. The CDR3 bases are TGCAGCGTTGTAATCTGGTCTGGGAGGGACAATGAGCAGTTCTTC. The rearrangement links TRBV29-1 to TRBJ2-1; TRBD2 matches 7 bases. Looked up from germline, CDR1 is SQVTM and CDR2 is ANQGSEA. Germline trimming cut 4 bases from V and 5 bases from J; bases unmatched to any gene: 11. The CDR3 sequence is 15 residues long.

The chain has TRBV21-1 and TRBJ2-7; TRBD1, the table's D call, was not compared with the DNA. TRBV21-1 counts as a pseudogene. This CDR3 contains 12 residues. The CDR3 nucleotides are TGTGCCAGCAGCCACAGGCTACGAGAGCAGTACTTC. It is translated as CASSHRLREQYF.